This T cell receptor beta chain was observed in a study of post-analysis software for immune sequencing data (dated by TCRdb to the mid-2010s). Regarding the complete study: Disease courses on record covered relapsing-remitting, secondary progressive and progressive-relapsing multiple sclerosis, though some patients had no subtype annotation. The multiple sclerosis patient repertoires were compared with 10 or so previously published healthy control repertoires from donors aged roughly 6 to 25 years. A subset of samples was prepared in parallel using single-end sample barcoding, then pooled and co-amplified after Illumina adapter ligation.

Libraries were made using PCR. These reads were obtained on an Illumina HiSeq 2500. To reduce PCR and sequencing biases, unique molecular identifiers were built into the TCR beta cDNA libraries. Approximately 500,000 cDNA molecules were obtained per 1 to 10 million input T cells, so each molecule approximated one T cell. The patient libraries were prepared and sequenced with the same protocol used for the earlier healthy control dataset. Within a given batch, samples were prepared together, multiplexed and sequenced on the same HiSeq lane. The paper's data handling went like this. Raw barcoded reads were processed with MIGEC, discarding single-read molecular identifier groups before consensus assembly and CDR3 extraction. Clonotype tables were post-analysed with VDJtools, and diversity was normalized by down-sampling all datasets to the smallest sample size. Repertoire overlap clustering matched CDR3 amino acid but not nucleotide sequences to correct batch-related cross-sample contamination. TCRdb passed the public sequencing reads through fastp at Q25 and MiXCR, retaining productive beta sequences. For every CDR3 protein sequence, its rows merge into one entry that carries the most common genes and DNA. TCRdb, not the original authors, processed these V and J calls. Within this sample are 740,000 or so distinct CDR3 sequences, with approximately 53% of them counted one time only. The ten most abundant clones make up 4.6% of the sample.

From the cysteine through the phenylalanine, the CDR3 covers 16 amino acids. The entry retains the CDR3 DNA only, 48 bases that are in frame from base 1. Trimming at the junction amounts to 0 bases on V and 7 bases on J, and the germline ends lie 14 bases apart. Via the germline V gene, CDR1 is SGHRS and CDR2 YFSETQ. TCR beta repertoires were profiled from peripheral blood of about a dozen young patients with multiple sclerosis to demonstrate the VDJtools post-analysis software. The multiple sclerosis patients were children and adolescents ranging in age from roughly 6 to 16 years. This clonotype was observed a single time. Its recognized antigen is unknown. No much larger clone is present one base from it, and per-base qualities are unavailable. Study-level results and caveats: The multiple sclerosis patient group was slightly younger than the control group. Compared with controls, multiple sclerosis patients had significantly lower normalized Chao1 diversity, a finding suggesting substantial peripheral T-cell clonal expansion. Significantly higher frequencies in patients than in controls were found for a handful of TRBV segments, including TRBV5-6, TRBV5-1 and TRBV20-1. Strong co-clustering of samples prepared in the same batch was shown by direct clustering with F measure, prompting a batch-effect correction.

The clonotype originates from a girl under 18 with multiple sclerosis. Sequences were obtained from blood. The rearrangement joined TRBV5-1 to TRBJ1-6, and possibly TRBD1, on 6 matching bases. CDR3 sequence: CASSLGQASWNSPLHF. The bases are TGCGCCAGCAGCTTGGGACAGGCTTCATGGAATTCACCCCTCCACTTT.